This T cell receptor (beta chain) was identified in a study of blood T cell repertoires in COVID-19. The wider study: PBMCs, B-cell-depleted T cells, or T cells provided the cDNA or gDNA that made up the material.

Recovered participants had two consecutive negative NP/OP PCR tests, healthcare professional clearance, or symptom resolution. Authors' analysis steps: For nucleated cells, counts were estimated from reference gene primer amplification. Produced via immunoSEQ multiplex PCR; TCRdb's table is partial and in-frame only. That table supplies the V and J calls and clone size; D and trimming were determined from the DNA. The sample lists 250,000 or so clones; over 75% were seen once. Per germline, CDR1 MNHEY and CDR2 SMNVEV (reference sequence). The CDR3 covers 14 residues. V gave up 5 bases and J gave up 8 bases, with 15 bases separating them.

Input material: PBMCs or T cells enriched from blood (not recorded which). The origin of this receptor is a man aged 35-49 years who had recovered from COVID-19. This chain joins TRBV27 and TRBJ1-4; D unclear. CDR3 DNA: TGTGCCAGCAGTCTACTTTCCGGCGGGGAAAAACTGTTTTTT. Protein product: CASSLLSGGEKLFF. Combining the CDR3 with reference TRBV27 and TRBJ1-4 gives the whole variable domain EAQVTQNPRYLITVTGKKLTVTCSQNMNHEYMSWYRQDPGLGLRQIYYSMNVEVTDKGDVPEGYKVSRKEKRNFPLILESPSPNQTSLYFCASSLLSGGEKLFFGSGTQLSVL.